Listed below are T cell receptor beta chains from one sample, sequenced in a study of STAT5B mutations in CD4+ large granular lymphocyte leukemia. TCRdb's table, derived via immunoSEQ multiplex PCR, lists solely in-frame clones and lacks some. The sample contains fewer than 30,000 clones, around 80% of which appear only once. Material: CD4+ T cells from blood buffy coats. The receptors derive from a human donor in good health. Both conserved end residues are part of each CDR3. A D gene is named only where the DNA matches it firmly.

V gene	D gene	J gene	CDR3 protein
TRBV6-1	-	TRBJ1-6	CASSLSGNNSPLHF
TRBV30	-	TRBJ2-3	CAWSGVATDTQYF
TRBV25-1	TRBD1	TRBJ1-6	CASSEFTGGNSPLHF
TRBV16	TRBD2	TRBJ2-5	CASSPLSGGETQYF
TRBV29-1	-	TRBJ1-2	CSVEKQPNYGYTF
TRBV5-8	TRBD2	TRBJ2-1	CASSRGLASYNEQFF
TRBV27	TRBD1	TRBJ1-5	CASSFSGQGQSQPQHF
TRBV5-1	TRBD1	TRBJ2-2	CASKPGTANTGELFF
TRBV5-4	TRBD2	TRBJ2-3	CASSYQREGRDTQYF
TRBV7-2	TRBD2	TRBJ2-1	CASSFQRGMGNEQFF
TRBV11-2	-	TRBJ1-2	CASSPVRRGVYGYTF
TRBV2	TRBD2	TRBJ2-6	CASTGLAGALSGANVLTF
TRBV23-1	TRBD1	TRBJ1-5	CASALGGTGRDQPQHF
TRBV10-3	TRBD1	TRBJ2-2	CAISDEQGSTGELFF
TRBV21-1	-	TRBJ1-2	CASSKGSFNYGYTF
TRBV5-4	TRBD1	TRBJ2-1	CASSTQGAYNEQFF
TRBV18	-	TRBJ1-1	CASSGTPVDQNTEAFF
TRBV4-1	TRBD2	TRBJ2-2	CASSQEGGGLVTGELFF
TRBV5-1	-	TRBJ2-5	CASSRGGGQETQYF
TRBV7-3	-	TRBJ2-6	CASSLNTPGSGANVLTF
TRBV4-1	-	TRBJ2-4	CASSQGSGTLKNIQYF
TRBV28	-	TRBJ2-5	CASSLGGQETQYF
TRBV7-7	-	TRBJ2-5	CASSLGRQETQYF
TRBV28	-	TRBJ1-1	CASEDRRNTEAFF
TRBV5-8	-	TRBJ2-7	CASSLGVRIVDEQYF
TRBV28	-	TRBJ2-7	CASRAAYEQYF
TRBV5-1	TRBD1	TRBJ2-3	CASGQGALNTDTQYF
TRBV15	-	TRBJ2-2	CATSRDLGPGGSTFTGELFF
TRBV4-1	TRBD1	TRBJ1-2	CASSQDRGNYGYTF
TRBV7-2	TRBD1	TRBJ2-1	CASSPGTGAYNEQFF
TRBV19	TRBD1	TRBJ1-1	CASSTDRVGTEAFF
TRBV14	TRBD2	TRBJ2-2	CASSHFGREGPGELFF
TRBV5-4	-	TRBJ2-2	CASNSRENTGELFF
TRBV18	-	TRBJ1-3	CASSPEHLSSGNTIYF
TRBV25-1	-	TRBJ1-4	CASSDLGPRDEKLFF
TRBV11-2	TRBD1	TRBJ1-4	CASSLGRQGGEKLFF
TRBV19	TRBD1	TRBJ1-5	CASSGTGGFQPQHF
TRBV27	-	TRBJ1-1	CASSRYMNTEAFF
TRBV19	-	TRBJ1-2	CASTRQNTNYGYTF
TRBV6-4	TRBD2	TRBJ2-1	CASSEFWTSRVNEQFF
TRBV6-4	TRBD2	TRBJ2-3	CASSDRTSDTQYF
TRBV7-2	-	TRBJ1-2	CASSLLGNYGYTF
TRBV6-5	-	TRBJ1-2	CASRTDASRGYTF
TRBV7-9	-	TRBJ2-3	CASSTGDTQYF
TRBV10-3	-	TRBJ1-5	CAISETKGFQPQHF
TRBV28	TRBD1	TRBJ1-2	CATTTQGGRNGYTF